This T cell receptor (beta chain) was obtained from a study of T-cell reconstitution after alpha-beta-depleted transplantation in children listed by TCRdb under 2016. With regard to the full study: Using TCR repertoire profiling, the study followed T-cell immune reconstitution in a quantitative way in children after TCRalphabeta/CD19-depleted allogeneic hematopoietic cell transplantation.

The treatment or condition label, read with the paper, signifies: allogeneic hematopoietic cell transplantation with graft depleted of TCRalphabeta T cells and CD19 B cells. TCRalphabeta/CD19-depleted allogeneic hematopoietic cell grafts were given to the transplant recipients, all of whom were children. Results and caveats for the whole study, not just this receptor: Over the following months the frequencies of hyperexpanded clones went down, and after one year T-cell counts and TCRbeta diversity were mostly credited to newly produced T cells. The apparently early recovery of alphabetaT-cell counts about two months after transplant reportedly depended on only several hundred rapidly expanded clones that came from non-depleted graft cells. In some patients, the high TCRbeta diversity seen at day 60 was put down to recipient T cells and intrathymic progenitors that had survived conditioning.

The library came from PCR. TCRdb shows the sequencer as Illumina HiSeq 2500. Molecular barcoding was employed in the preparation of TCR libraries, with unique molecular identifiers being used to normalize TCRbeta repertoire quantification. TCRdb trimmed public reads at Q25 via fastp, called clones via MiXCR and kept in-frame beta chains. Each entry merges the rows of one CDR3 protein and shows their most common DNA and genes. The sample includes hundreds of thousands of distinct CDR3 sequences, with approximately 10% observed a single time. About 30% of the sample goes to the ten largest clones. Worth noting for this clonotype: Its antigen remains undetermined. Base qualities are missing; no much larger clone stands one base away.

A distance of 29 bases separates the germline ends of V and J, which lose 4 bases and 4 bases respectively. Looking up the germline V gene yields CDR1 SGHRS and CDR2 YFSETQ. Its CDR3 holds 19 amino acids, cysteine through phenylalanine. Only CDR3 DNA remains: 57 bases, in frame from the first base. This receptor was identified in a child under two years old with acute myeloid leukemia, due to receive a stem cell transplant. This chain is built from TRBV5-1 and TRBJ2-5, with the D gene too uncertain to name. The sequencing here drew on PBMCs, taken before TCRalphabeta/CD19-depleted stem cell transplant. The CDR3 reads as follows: CASSRLLGRGATKGETQYF. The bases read TGCGCCAGCAGCAGGCTCTTAGGACGAGGCGCCACCAAGGGAGAGACCCAGTACTTC.